This T cell receptor beta chain was obtained from a study of T-cell memory formation after mild COVID-19. Study-level points and caveats: Pre-infection memory harbored some responding clones, suggesting cross-reactive memory joined. Clones that contracted clustered mainly in CM and EM if CD4+ and in EMRA if CD8+.

At least ten counts were recorded for this clonotype. Antigen specificity is unknown. Each CDR3 protein gets one entry after TCRdb re-called the 5' RACE reads with MiXCR. The sample lists about 390,000 distinct CDR3 sequences, roughly 15% seen once, with around a fifth in the top ten. The CDR3 loop spans 15 amino acids. With 3 bases clipped from V and 9 bases from J, the junction kept 13 bases outside the gene matches. CDR1 and CDR2 from the germline V gene are SGHKS and YYEKEE (reference sequence). The sequence was collected from a man aged 18 to 29 who had mild COVID-19 (a few samples of this study predate the infection). Cell type and time point are not known. Material for sequencing was PBMCs or a T cell subset sorted from them (not recorded which). This sequence joins TRBV5-5 and TRBJ2-7; 9 bases line up with TRBD2. The CDR3 spells CASSWIAGETLGQYF. CDR3 coding DNA: TGTGCCAGCAGCTGGATAGCGGGGGAGACACTGGGGCAGTACTTC.